The rows below give T cell receptor beta chains drawn from one sample of a study of blood T cell repertoires in COVID-19. Clones were read by immunoSEQ multiplex PCR, and TCRdb kept only the in-frame ones, dropping some. The sample contains roughly 88,000 clones, about 82% of which appear only once. Sequenced material: peripheral blood. The receptors here all came from a woman aged 80 or over with acute or convalescent COVID-19. The CDR3 runs from the conserved cysteine through the conserved F or W. A D gene is named only where the DNA matches it firmly. The size of a clone is reported for some rows only, either as once, few or many, or as a class for expanded clones.

>16|TRBD2|few|TRBJ2-3|TRBV7-2
TGTGCCAGCAGCATCGGGACTAGCGGGGGCACAGATACGCAGTATTTT
CASSIGTSGGTDTQYF
>16|NA|few|TRBJ1-5|TRBV4-1
TGCGCCAGCAGCCACACCATTCCAGGGAGGGGTCAGCCCCAGCATTTT
CASSHTIPGRGQPQHF
>15|TRBD1|NA|TRBJ1-2|TRBV11-2
TGTGCCAGCAGCCCTGGGACAGACTTTAACTATGGCTACACCTTC
CASSPGTDFNYGYTF
>14|NA|NA|TRBJ2-3|TRBV18
TGTGCCAGCTCACCGCAGAGGAGCACAGATACGCAGTATTTT
CASSPQRSTDTQYF
>17|TRBD1|NA|TRBJ2-1|TRBV11-3
TGTGCCAGCAGCTCCCGGGACAGGGGTTTAGTCTACAATGAGCAGTTCTTC
CASSSRDRGLVYNEQFF
>18|TRBD1|NA|TRBJ1-2|TRBV4-3
TGCGCCAGCAGCCTCGGCGGACAGGGGGCGTCTAATAACTATGGCTACACCTTC
CASSLGGQGASNNYGYTF
>15|TRBD2|NA|TRBJ2-7|TRBV5-6
TGTGCCAGCAGCTTTTCTAGCGGTTACTCCTACGAGCAGTACTTC
CASSFSSGYSYEQYF
>15|NA|NA|TRBJ2-3|TRBV30
TGTGCCTGGAAGCGGGCGGGGGCGTTCACAGATACGCAGTATTTT
CAWKRAGAFTDTQYF
>15|NA|NA|TRBJ1-3|TRBV4-3
TGCGCCAGCAGCCCGGGGAAGGGTATCGGAAACACCATATATTTT
CASSPGKGIGNTIYF
>16|TRBD1|NA|TRBJ1-6|TRBV9
TGTGCCAGCAGCGCCCCTCGGGCGACAGGGTGGGGACCCCTCCACTTT
CASSAPRATGWGPLHF
>13|NA|few|TRBJ2-7|TRBV2
TGTGCCAGCAGTCCAAGGCGGGACGGCGAGCAGTACTTC
CASSPRRDGEQYF
>15|NA|NA|TRBJ1-2|TRBV7-9
TGTGCCAGCAGCCCCCCCTCGGCAGGTTCCTATGGCTACACCTTC
CASSPPSAGSYGYTF
>15|TRBD1|NA|TRBJ2-7|TRBV9
TGTGCCAGCACCCGCAGGGGGACAGGGGACTACGAGCAGTACTTC
CASTRRGTGDYEQYF
>12|NA|NA|TRBJ1-3|TRBV30
TGTGCCTGGAGTGTACAGGGAAACACCATATATTTT
CAWSVQGNTIYF
>19|NA|NA|TRBJ2-5|TRBV21-1
TGTGCCAGCAGCAAAGCGCTTAGGTTAGCGGGGATGCCCAAAGAGACCCAGTACTTC
CASSKALRLAGMPKETQYF
>17|NA|few|TRBJ1-2|TRBV5-6
TGTGCCAGCAGCTTACCCCAAATGGAGGGGACGAACTATGGCTACACCTTC
CASSLPQMEGTNYGYTF
>15|NA|NA|TRBJ1-5|TRBV19
TGTGCCAGTAGCACCACAGGGCCGGGCAATCAGCCCCAGCATTTT
CASSTTGPGNQPQHF
>15|NA|NA|TRBJ2-1|TRBV7-9
TGTGCCAGCAGCTTAGATTGGCCGTCTCCTCATGAGCAGTTCTTC
CASSLDWPSPHEQFF